This T cell receptor beta chain appears in the sequencing data of a study of CD8 T cells in ankylosing spondylitis (dated by TCRdb to about 2017). Regarding the study in general: The study set out to find disease-linked TCR variants by profiling T cell receptor beta repertoires in ankylosing spondylitis patients and healthy donors. In total, the full study cohort was made up of some 100 healthy donors and approximately 27 ankylosing spondylitis patients. Peripheral blood was sampled, and synovial fluid was additionally collected from ankylosing spondylitis patients. Results the study describes overall, beyond this receptor: Significant enrichment of the disease-linked clones was reported in matched synovial fluid samples from ankylosing spondylitis patients. The disease-linked clones showed a CD8+ phenotype and occurred at relatively low frequencies in peripheral blood. Some motif variants were previously reported in synovial fluid and blood of reactive arthritis patients, suggesting common disease-initiation mechanisms. Blood from ankylosing spondylitis patients appeared to be characterized by a TCR beta motif composed of 7 to 9 highly homologous amino acid variants.

In its sample, this clonotype was seen a few times. Its cognate antigen has yet to be identified. It has no much larger one-base neighbor in the sample; base qualities were not kept. There are 14 amino acids in the CDR3, from cysteine to phenylalanine inclusive. Just the 42-base CDR3 DNA is kept, in frame starting at base 1. V and J are trimmed by 8 bases and 1 base, and the gene matches miss 6 bases of the junction. Reading the germline V gene gives CDR1 ENHRY and CDR2 SYGVKD. TCRdb records Illumina HiSeq 2500 as the sequencer. Quantitative 5'-RACE with molecular barcodes was the method used to prepare the TCR beta libraries. The study's processing was this. To identify disease-linked TCR variants, a new computational method was used, one built on a probabilistic model of VDJ rearrangement. In TCRdb, the public reads were trimmed at Q25 with fastp and aligned with MiXCR, with productive beta chains retained. When rows share a CDR3 protein, they turn into one entry using the most common DNA and genes. For this entry, the V and J calls and clone size follow TCRdb and not the study's own pipeline. The sample yields about 140,000 distinct CDR3 sequences; around 7.9% were counted once. About an eighth of the sample is held by the ten biggest clonotypes.

The clonotype originates from a female donor with ankylosing spondylitis or in good health (not recorded which). Sequenced input: blood, either unsorted or a sorted T cell fraction (not recorded which). The chain was built from TRBV10-3 and TRBJ1-1, with TRBD1 matching 8 junction bases. DNA sequence: TGTGCCATCGGGTCCGGGACAGGGAACACTGAAGCTTTCTTT. Translated, it gives CAIGSGTGNTEAFF.